A selection of T cell receptor beta chains follows, all from one sample in a study of Graves' ophthalmopathy and Graves' hyperthyroidism. TCRdb reanalysed the multiplex PCR reads using MiXCR and keeps one entry per CDR3 protein. The sample consists of some 250,000 distinct CDR3 sequences, about 47% of them appearing once. Sequenced: peripheral blood. These receptors all stem from an adult man with Graves' ophthalmopathy. The CDR3 runs from the conserved cysteine through the conserved F or W. The D gene is left open where the match is weak. Some rows have no size entry. The others give once, few or many, or a class for an expanded clone.

TRBJ2-7 TRBV2 TRBD2 many TGTGCCAGCAGCCCCACTAGCGGGAGAAGGAACGAGCAGTACTTC CASSPTSGRRNEQYF
TRBJ1-5 TRBV20-1 TRBD1 . TGCAGTGCTAGAGATCCCACAGGGGCGAATCAGCCCCAGCATTTT CSARDPTGANQPQHF
TRBJ2-5 TRBV7-6 . . TGTGCCAGCAGCTCCGTGGGTGGGCGGTGGGAGACCCAGTACTTC CASSSVGGRWETQYF
TRBJ2-5 TRBV10-3 . . TGTGCCATCAGGAAGACAGGACCCCACCAAGAGACCCAGTACTTC CAIRKTGPHQETQYF
TRBJ1-2 TRBV5-1 . . TGCGCCAGCAGCTCCTCGACAACTAACTATGGCTACACCTTC CASSSSTTNYGYTF
TRBJ2-7 TRBV20-1 . few TGCAGTGCCGGGGGCTATCAGGGGTTCTACGAGCAGTACTTC CSAGGYQGFYEQYF
TRBJ1-2 TRBV29-1 TRBD1 many TGCAGCGTTGAGGTCCAGGGGGTCTATGGCTACACCTTC CSVEVQGVYGYTF
TRBJ2-7 TRBV10-3 . . TGTGCCAGCAGTTACCAGGGGCTAAAAGTCGTGTACGAGCAGTACTTC CASSYQGLKVVYEQYF
TRBJ2-7 TRBV20-1 . . TGCAGTGCTAGGAAGACAGATACCTACGAGCAGTACTTC CSARKTDTYEQYF
TRBJ2-5 TRBV7-2 TRBD1 . TGTGCCAGCAGCTTAGGACAGGGGGAACAAGAGACCCAGTACTTC CASSLGQGEQETQYF
TRBJ2-7 TRBV7-9 . . TGTGCCAGCAGTTCGGGGGATACCTACGAGCAGTACTTC CASSSGDTYEQYF
TRBJ2-6 TRBV10-2 . few TGTGCCAGCAGTACCGCGGGACGCCCCTCTGGGGCCAACGTCCTGACTTTC CASSTAGRPSGANVLTF
TRBJ2-7 TRBV11-2 . . TGTGCCAGCAGCTTAGGGGGCCAGTTTGACGAGCAGTACTTC CASSLGGQFDEQYF
TRBJ1-5 TRBV19 . . TGTGCCAGTAGCTTGACAGGAAAGCAGCCCCAGCATTTT CASSLTGKQPQHF
TRBJ2-3 TRBV5-1 . few TGCGCCAGCAGCTTAGGGGGGGGCACAGATACGCAGTATTTT CASSLGGGTDTQYF
TRBJ2-5 TRBV7-2 . . TGTGCCAGCCGCTCAGGGGTCACCGAGACCCAGTACTTC CASRSGVTETQYF
TRBJ1-2 TRBV2 TRBD1 . TGTGCCAGCAGTGAAGGGACAGGTAGTGGCTACACCTTC CASSEGTGSGYTF
TRBJ1-5 TRBV11-3 . . TGTGCCAGCAGCTTTCGGAGGGATCAGCCCCAGCATTTT CASSFRRDQPQHF
TRBJ2-5 TRBV7-9 TRBD1 . TGTGCCAGCAGCTTCGGGGACAGGGACGGTAGACAAGAGACCCAGTACTTC CASSFGDRDGRQETQYF
TRBJ2-5 TRBV6-5 . . TGTGCCAGCAGTTACTCAGGATCCGGCAGGGAGACCCAGTACTTC CASSYSGSGRETQYF
TRBJ1-2 TRBV29-1 TRBD1 few TGCAGCGTCCGGACAGGGGCCGGCTACACCTTC CSVRTGAGYTF
TRBJ1-5 TRBV7-3 . . TGTGCCAGCAGCCCGACGGACAGCGTGCAGCCCCAGCATTTT CASSPTDSVQPQHF
TRBJ1-1 TRBV6-5 TRBD1 . TGTGCCAGCAGTTACTCGGACAGGGCTAACACTGAAGCTTTCTTT CASSYSDRANTEAFF
TRBJ2-2 TRBV2 . . TGTGCCAGCCGCCGTACGGCCACCGGGGAGCTGTTTTTT CASRRTATGELFF
TRBJ1-5 TRBV10-3 . many TGTGCCATCAGTGGAGGCAATCAGCCCCAGCATTTT CAISGGNQPQHF
TRBJ2-1 TRBV7-9 TRBD2 . TGTGCCAGCAGACCAGGGAGGGAGAGCTCCTACAATGAGCAGTTCTTC CASRPGRESSYNEQFF
TRBJ2-5 TRBV7-9 . . TGTGCCACCAACCTAGATTGGGCTATACAAGAGACCCAGTACTTC CATNLDWAIQETQYF
TRBJ2-2 TRBV4-1 TRBD1 few TGTGCCAGCAGCCCTATGGACAGGGAGACCGGGGAGCTGTTTTTT CASSPMDRETGELFF
TRBJ1-5 TRBV5-6 . . TGTGCCAGCAGCTTGGCGGTTACTAGCAATCAGCCCCAGCATTTT CASSLAVTSNQPQHF
TRBJ2-6 TRBV9 . . TGTGCCAGCAGCCAAGAAGGACGGGGAATCGACGTCCTGACTTTC CASSQEGRGIDVLTF
TRBJ1-1 TRBV29-1 TRBD1 . TGCAGCGTTGAAGTGAGTAGGCGGACAGGGGCCACTGAAGCTTTCTTT CSVEVSRRTGATEAFF
TRBJ2-2 TRBV4-1 . few TGCGCCAGCAGCCAAGTAGGGGGTAGGGTGAGATCCGGGGAGCTGTTTTTT CASSQVGGRVRSGELFF
TRBJ2-7 TRBV7-2 . once TGTGCCAGCAGTTCTGAGAGTTCGTCCTCCTACGAGCAGTACTTC CASSSESSSSYEQYF
TRBJ1-1 TRBV7-8 . few TGTGCCAGCAGCTTAAAGAGGATTTTGAACACTGAAGCTTTCTTT CASSLKRILNTEAFF
TRBJ2-7 TRBV19 . many TGTGCCAGTAGTAGGAACGCCGCCGACTACGAGCAGTACTTC CASSRNAADYEQYF
TRBJ2-7 TRBV12-3/TRBV12-4 . . TGTGCCAGCACCGCAGGGCAGTACTTC CASTAGQYF
TRBJ2-7 TRBV7-9 TRBD1 few TGTGCCAGCAGCGCCCGACAGGGCCCCTCCTACGAGCAGTACTTC CASSARQGPSYEQYF
TRBJ2-7 TRBV4-1 TRBD1 few TGCGCCAGCAGCCAAGACAGGGGGCCTCCGCACGAGCAGTACTTC CASSQDRGPPHEQYF
TRBJ2-5 TRBV7-3 TRBD2 . TGTGCCAGCAGCTCGGGGGGGGGGTTGGAGACCCAGTACTTC CASSSGGGLETQYF
TRBJ1-1 TRBV28 . . TGTGCCAGCCTTCCCTTGGGCCTGACGAGCACTGAAGCTTTCTTT CASLPLGLTSTEAFF
TRBJ1-6 TRBV5-1 TRBD1 few TGCGCCAGCAGCACGGGACAGGGGCCACAAAATTCACCCCTCCACTTT CASSTGQGPQNSPLHF